These T cell receptor beta chains were read from a single sample in a study of HIV-infected patients and healthy controls. Using its own MiXCR run on the 5' RACE reads, TCRdb lists one record per CDR3 protein. The sample carries around 18,000 distinct CDR3 sequences, roughly 9.1% recorded once. The sequenced sample consisted of blood. The origin of the receptors is an adult in good health. Both conserved end residues are part of each CDR3. D genes are given only for firm matches.

V,D,CDR3
TRBV24-1,.,CATIRTGSGEAFF
TRBV12-5,.,CASATSDMHEQYF
TRBV11-2,.,CASSLGWASYEQYF
TRBV18,.,CASSPDSPSGANVLTF
TRBV11-2,.,CASSPGLNSYEQYF
TRBV6-5,.,CASSYSSMFGYTF
TRBV6-4,.,CARFRGYQPQHF
TRBV12-3/TRBV12-4,.,CASRNRGTNEKLFF
TRBV5-1,.,CASSEMADTEAFF
TRBV19,.,CASTQTGDEQFF
TRBV5-5,.,CASSLAVGGLDEKLFF
TRBV6-2/TRBV6-3,.,CASGESGTPYNEQFF
TRBV20-1,TRBD2,CSATGLAATDTQYF
TRBV20-1,.,CSANPIPGSSNQPQHF
TRBV7-2,TRBD2,CASSGTSGGSEQFF
TRBV2,TRBD2,CASSLREALNIQYF
TRBV11-1,TRBD2,CASSLATSGRYEQYF
TRBV3-1,.,CASSLDSAGELFF
TRBV2,TRBD2,CASSTGTNTDTQYF
TRBV24-1,TRBD2,CATSGLESYNEQFF
TRBV6-6,TRBD2,CASSYALAGGPADTQYF
TRBV5-6,TRBD1,CASSLLRTGTGIHEQYF
TRBV30,.,CAWSVSANEQFF
TRBV19,TRBD1,CASSPETGNEQYF
TRBV5-6,TRBD1,CASSSPARTGAYEQYF
TRBV27,TRBD1,CASQDRPNTGELFF
TRBV14,.,CASRRGGLNEQFF
TRBV27,TRBD1,CASSNRGSRETQYF
TRBV19,TRBD1,CASSTGQDTDTQYF
TRBV7-2,TRBD2,CASSLAPPGLAGATYEQYF
TRBV7-2,.,CASSSGRTDTQYF
TRBV28,TRBD2,CASSLRTSGSTDTQYF
TRBV6-2/TRBV6-3,TRBD2,CASSYSTSGVKTQYF
TRBV12-3/TRBV12-4,.,CASSLRDHKLAFF
TRBV12-3/TRBV12-4,TRBD1,CASSVGTGEAFF
TRBV20-1,.,CSARSPRDTMNTEAFF
TRBV2,.,CASSGRQYSNQPQHF
TRBV29-1,.,CSVEVVGGRSYEQYF
TRBV3-1,TRBD2,CASSQDQRDFNEQFF
TRBV6-6,TRBD1,CASRAGTGYQAKNIQYF
TRBV7-2,.,CASSSTFRSTDTQYF
TRBV20-1,.,CSASMRLSNQPQHF
TRBV5-1,.,CASSLQRRYNEQFF
TRBV30,.,CAWSVYLYEQYF
TRBV7-2,.,CASSLSGPTSNQPQHF
TRBV12-3/TRBV12-4,.,CASSLGSEEETQYF
TRBV6-5,.,CASSHRDVNTEAFF
TRBV5-1,.,CASSLVGGGETQYF